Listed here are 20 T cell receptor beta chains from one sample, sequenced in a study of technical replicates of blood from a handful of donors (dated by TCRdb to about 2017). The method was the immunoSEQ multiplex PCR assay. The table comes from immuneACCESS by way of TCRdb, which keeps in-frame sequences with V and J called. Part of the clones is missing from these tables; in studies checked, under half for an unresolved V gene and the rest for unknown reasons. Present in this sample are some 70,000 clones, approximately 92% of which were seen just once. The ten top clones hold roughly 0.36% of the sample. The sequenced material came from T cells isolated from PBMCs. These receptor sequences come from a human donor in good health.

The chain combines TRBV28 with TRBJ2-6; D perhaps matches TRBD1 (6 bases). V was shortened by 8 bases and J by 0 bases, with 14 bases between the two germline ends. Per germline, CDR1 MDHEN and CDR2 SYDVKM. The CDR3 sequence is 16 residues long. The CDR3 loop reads CASSRQVLSGANVLTF. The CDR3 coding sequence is TGTGCCAGCTCTAGACAGGTACTCTCTGGGGCCAACGTCCTGACTTTC.

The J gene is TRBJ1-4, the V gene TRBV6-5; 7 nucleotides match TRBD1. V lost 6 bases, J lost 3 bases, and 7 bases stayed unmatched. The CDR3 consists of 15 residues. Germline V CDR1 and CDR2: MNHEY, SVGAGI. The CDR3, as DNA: TGTGCCAGCAGCCCATCCGGGACAGCTAATGAAAAACTGTTTTTT. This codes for CASSPSGTANEKLFF.

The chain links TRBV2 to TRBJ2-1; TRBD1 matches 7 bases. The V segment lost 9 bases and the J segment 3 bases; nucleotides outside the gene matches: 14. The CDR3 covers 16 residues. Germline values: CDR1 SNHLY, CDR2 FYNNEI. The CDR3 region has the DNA TGTGCCAGGAGACTTCTGGGGGACAGCCTCTACAATGAGCAGTTCTTC. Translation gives CARRLLGDSLYNEQFF.

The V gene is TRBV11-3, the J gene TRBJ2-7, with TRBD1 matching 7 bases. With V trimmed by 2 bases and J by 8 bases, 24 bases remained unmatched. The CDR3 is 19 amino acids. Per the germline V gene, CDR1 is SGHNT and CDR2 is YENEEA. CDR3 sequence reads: CASSLYGVWDSENLAQQYF. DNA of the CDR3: TGTGCCAGCAGCTTATATGGGGTTTGGGACAGCGAAAATCTGGCTCAGCAGTACTTC.

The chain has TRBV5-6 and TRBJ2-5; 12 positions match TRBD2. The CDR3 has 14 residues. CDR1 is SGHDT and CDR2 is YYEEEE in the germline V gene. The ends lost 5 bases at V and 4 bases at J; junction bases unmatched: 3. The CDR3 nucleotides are TGTGCCAGCAGGTCTAGCGGGAGGGGAGAGACCCAGTACTTC. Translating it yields CASRSSGRGETQYF.

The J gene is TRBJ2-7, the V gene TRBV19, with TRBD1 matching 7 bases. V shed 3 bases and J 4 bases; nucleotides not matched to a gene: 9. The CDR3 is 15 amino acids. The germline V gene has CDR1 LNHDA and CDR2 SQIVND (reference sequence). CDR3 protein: CASSIGQRGLYEQYF. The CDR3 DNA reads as TGTGCCAGTAGTATCGGGCAGAGGGGGCTATACGAGCAGTACTTC.

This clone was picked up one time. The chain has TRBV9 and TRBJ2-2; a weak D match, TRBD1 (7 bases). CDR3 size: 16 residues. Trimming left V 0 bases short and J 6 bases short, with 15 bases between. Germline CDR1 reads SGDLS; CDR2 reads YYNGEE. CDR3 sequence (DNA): TGTGCCAGCAGCGTAGCTTGGAGGGGGCTAGCCGGGGAGCTGTTTTTT. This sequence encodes CASSVAWRGLAGELFF.

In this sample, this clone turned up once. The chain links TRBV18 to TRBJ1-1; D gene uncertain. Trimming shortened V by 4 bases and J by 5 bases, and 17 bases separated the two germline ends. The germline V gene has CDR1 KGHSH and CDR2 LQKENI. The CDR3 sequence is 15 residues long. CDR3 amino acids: CASSRAGYPGTEAFF. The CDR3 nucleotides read TGTGCCAGCTCACGGGCAGGCTATCCGGGGACTGAAGCTTTCTTT. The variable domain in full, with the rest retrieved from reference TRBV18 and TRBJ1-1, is NAGVMQNPRHLVRRRGQEARLRCSPMKGHSHVYWYRQLPEEGLKFMVYLQKENIIDESGMPKERFSAEFPKEGPSILRIQQVVRGDSAAYFCASSRAGYPGTEAFFGQGTRLTVV.

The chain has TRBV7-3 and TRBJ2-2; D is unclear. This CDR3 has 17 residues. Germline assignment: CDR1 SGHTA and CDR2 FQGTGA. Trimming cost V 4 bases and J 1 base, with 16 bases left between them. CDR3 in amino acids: CASSSYLSQKNTGELFF. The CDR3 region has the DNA TGTGCCAGCAGCTCCTACCTTAGCCAAAAGAACACCGGGGAGCTGTTTTTT.

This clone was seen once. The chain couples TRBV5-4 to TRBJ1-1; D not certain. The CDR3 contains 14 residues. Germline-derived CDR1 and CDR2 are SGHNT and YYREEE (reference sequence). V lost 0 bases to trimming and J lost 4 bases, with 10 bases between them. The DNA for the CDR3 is TGTGCCAGCAGCTTGGTGGGCTCAGGCACTGAAGCTTTCTTT. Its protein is CASSLVGSGTEAFF.

In nucleotides, the CDR3 is TGTGCCAGCAGAGCCCTGGACAGGGCCTCCTACAATGAGCAGTTCTTC. It translates to CASRALDRASYNEQFF. The genes are TRBV27 and TRBJ2-1; 8 bases line up with TRBD1. The CDR3 has 16 residues. CDR1 and CDR2 from the germline V gene are MNHEY and SMNVEV (reference sequence). V trimming: 6 bases; J trimming: 0 bases; junction bases outside the gene matches: 7.

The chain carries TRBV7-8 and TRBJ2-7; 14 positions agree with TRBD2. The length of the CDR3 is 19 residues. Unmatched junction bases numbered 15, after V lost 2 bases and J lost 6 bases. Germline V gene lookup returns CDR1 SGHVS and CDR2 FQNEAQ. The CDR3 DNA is TGTGCCAGCAGCTTATTCCTTGTGGGACTAGCGGGAGACCTCTCCGAGCAGTACTTC. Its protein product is CASSLFLVGLAGDLSEQYF.

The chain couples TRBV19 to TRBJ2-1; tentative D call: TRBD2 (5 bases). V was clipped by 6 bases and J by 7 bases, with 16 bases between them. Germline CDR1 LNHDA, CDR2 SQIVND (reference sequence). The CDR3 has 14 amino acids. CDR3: CASRERLGGNEQFF. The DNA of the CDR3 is TGTGCCAGTAGGGAACGGCTTGGCGGGAATGAGCAGTTCTTC.

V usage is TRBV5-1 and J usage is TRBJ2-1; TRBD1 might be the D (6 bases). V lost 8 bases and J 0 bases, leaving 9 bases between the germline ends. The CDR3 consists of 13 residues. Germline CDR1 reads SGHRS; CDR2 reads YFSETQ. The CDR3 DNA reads TGCGCCAGTCGGACAGACTCCTACAATGAGCAGTTCTTC. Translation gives CASRTDSYNEQFF.

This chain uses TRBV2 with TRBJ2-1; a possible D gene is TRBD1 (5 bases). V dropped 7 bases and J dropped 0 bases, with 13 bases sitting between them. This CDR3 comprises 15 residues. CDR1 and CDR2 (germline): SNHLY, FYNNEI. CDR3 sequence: CASKPGSSSYNEQFF. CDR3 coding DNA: TGTGCCAGCAAGCCAGGGTCGAGCTCCTACAATGAGCAGTTCTTC. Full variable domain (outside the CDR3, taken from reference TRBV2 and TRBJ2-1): EPEVTQTPSHQVTQMGQEVILRCVPISNHLYFYWYRQILGQKVEFLVSFYNNEISEKSEIFDDQFSVERPDGSNFTLKIRSTKLEDSAMYFCASKPGSSSYNEQFFGPGTRLTVL.

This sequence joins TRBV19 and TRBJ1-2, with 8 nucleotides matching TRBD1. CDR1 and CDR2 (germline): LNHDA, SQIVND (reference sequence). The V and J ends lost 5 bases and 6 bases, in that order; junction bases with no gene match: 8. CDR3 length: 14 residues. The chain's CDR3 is CASSLDREKNGYTF. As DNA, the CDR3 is TGTGCCAGTAGTTTGGACAGGGAGAAGAATGGCTACACCTTC.

CDR3 DNA: TGTGCCAGCAGCCAAGACCAAGTACAGGGAAGGATCTACGAGCAGTACTTC. Translation: CASSQDQVQGRIYEQYF. The chain employs TRBV4-2 and TRBJ2-7; a possible D gene is TRBD1 (6 bases). Trimming took off 0 bases at V and 3 bases at J, with 18 bases between the two ends. CDR3 length: 17 amino acids. Germline CDR1 reads LGHNA; CDR2 reads YNFKEQ.

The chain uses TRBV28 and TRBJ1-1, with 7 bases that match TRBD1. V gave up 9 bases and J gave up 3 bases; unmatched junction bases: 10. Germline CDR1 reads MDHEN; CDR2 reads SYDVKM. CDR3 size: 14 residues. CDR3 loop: CASESGQVDTEAFF. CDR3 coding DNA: TGTGCCAGTGAGTCCGGACAGGTCGACACTGAAGCTTTCTTT.

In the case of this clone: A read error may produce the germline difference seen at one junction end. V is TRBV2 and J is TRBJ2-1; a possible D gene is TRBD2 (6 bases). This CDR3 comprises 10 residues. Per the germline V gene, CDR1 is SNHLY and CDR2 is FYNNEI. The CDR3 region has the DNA TGTGCCAGCAGTGACGGGAGAGGGATCTTC. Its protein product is CASSDGRGIF.

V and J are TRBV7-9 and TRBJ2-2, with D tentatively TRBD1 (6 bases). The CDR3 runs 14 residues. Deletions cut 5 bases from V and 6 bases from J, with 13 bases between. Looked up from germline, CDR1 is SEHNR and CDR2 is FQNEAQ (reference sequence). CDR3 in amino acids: CASSGLSGAGELFF. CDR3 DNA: TGTGCCAGCAGCGGATTATCAGGGGCCGGGGAGCTGTTTTTT.